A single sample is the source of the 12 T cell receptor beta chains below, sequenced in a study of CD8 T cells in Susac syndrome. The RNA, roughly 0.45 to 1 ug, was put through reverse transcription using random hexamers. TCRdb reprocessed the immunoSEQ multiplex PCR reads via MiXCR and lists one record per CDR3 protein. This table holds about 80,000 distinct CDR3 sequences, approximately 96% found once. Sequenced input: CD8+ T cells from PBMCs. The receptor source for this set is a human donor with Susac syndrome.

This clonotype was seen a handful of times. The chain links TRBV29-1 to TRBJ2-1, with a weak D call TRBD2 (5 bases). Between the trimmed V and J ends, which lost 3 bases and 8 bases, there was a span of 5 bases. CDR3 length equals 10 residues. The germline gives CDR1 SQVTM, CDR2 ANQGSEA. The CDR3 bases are TGCAGCGTTGAGCGGGATGAGCAGTTCTTC. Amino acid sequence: CSVERDEQFF.

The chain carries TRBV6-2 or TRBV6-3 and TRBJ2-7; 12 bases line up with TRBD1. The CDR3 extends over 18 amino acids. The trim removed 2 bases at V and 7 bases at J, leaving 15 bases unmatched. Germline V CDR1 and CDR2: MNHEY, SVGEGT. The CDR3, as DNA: TGTGCCAGCAGTTACCACTATAACACCGGGACAGGGGGCCGAGAGCAGTACGTC. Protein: CASSYHYNTGTGGREQYV.

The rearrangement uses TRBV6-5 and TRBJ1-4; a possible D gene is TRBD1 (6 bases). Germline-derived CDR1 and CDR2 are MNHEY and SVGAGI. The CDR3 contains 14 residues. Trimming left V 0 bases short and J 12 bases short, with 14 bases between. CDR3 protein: CASSYSQGSGELFF. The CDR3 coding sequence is TGTGCCAGCAGTTACTCCCAGGGGTCAGGGGAACTGTTTTTT.

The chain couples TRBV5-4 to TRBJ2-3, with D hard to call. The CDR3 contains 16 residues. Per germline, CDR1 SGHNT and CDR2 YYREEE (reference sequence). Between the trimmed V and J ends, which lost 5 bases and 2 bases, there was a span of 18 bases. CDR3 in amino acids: CASRLDGVSPTDTQYF. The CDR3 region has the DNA TGTGCCAGCAGGCTGGATGGGGTATCACCCACAGATACGCAGTATTTT.

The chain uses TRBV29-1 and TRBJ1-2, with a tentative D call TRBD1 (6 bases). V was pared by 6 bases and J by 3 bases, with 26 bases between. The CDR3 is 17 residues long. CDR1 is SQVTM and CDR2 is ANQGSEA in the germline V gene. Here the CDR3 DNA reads TGCAGCGTGGACCCCAGAAGTAACAGGGAGGGTTACTATGGCTACACCTTC. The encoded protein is CSVDPRSNREGYYGYTF.

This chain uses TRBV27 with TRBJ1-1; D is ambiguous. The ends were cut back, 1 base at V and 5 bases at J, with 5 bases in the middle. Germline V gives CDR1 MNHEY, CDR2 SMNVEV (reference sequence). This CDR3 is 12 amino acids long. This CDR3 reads CASSLYGTEAFF. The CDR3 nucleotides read TGTGCCAGCAGTTTATATGGGACTGAAGCTTTCTTT.

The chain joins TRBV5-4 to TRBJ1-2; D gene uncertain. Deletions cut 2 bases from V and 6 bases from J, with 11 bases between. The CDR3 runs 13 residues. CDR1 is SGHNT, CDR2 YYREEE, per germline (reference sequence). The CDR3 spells CASSFRRSDGYTF. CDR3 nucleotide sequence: TGTGCCAGCAGCTTTCGTCGCTCTGATGGCTACACCTTC.

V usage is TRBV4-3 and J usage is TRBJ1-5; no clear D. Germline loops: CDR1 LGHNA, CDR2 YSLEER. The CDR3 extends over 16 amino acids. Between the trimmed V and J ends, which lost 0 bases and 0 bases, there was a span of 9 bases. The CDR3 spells CASSQDRSDSNQPQHF. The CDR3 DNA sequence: TGCGCCAGCAGCCAAGATAGGAGCGATAGCAATCAGCCCCAGCATTTT.

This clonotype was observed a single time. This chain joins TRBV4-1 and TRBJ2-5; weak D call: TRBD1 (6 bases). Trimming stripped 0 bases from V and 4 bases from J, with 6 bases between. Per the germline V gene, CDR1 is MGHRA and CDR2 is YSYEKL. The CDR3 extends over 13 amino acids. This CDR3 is CASSQEGAETQYF. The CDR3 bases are TGCGCCAGCAGCCAAGAGGGGGCAGAGACCCAGTACTTC.

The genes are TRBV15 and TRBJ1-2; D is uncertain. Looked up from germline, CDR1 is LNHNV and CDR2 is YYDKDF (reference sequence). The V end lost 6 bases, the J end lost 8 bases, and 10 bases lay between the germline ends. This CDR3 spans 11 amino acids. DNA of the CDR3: TGTGCCACCAGTTTAGATGGAGGCTACACCTTC. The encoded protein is CATSLDGGYTF.

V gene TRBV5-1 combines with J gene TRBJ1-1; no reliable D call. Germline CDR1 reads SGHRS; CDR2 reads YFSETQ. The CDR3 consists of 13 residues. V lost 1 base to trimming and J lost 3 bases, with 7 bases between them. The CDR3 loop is CASSLRKDTEAFF. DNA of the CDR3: TGCGCCAGCAGCTTGAGAAAGGACACTGAAGCTTTCTTT.

The CDR3 DNA reads as TGCAGCGTTGAAGACTTCAGCTACAATGAGCAGTTCTTC. Its protein product is CSVEDFSYNEQFF. The chain carries TRBV29-1 and TRBJ2-1; D gene ambiguous. This CDR3 region has 13 residues. V lost 0 bases to trimming and J lost 3 bases, with 6 bases between them. Germline-derived CDR1 and CDR2 are SQVTM and ANQGSEA.